The rows below give T cell receptor beta chains drawn from one sample of a study of Ad26.COV2.S vaccination and SARS-CoV-2 variants. Some clones are missing from TCRdb's copy, which holds only in-frame ones; the method was immunoSEQ multiplex PCR. The sample lists more than 400,000 clones, around 90% occurring once. Sequences were derived from peripheral blood, sampled in a trial of Ad26.COV2.S vaccine versus placebo. The receptors shown here come from a person aged 18-60 years who received the Ad26.COV2.S COVID-19 vaccine or a placebo. The CDR3 runs from the conserved cysteine through the conserved F or W. The D gene is left open where the match is weak. Clone size, where shown, is once, few, many, or a class for clones that have expanded.

v_gene	abundance	j_gene	d_gene	CDR3aa	CDR3nt
TRBV6-5	-	TRBJ2-2	TRBD2	CASSYSTSGGDGELFF	TGTGCCAGCAGTTACTCGACTAGCGGAGGGGACGGGGAGCTGTTTTTT
TRBV7-2	-	TRBJ2-1	-	CASSLNSISYNEQFF	TGTGCCAGCAGCTTAAACTCCATCTCCTACAATGAGCAGTTCTTC
TRBV5-8	-	TRBJ2-3	-	CASSFRRGEDTQYF	TGTGCCAGCAGCTTCCGGAGGGGGGAGGATACGCAGTATTTT
TRBV27	-	TRBJ1-2	-	CASSLSGGGYGYTF	TGTGCCAGCAGTTTATCAGGAGGCGGCTATGGCTACACCTTC
TRBV11-2	-	TRBJ2-1	-	CASSFNRPSYNEQFF	TGTGCCAGCAGCTTTAACCGTCCCTCCTACAATGAGCAGTTCTTC
TRBV6-2/TRBV6-3	-	TRBJ2-1	TRBD2	CASSSGLAGVSYNEQFF	TGTGCCAGCAGTTCCGGACTAGCGGGAGTATCCTACAATGAGCAGTTCTTC
TRBV7-9	-	TRBJ1-6	-	CASSLITGLSSYNSPLHF	TGTGCCAGCAGCTTAATCACCGGACTAAGCTCCTATAATTCACCCCTCCACTTT
TRBV6-2/TRBV6-3	-	TRBJ1-2	-	CASSYRAGTLTNYGYTF	TGTGCCAGCAGTTACAGAGCAGGAACGTTGACTAACTATGGCTACACCTTC
TRBV28	-	TRBJ1-1	-	CASGGGLMNTEAFF	TGTGCCAGCGGCGGGGGCCTAATGAACACTGAAGCTTTCTTT
TRBV4-2	-	TRBJ2-3	TRBD2	CASSQGGRVTDTQYF	TGTGCCAGCAGCCAGGGAGGGAGGGTAACAGATACGCAGTATTTT
TRBV2	-	TRBJ2-7	TRBD1	CASTRLETGVSGEQYF	TGTGCCAGCACGCGGTTGGAGACAGGGGTGTCGGGGGAGCAGTACTTC
TRBV3-1/TRBV3-2	-	TRBJ2-7	-	CASSQDPPGQVGGSYEQYF	TGTGCCAGCAGCCAAGATCCCCCAGGACAGGTCGGGGGATCCTACGAGCAGTACTTC
TRBV5-3	-	TRBJ2-2	-	CARSSGTRGPGELFF	TGTGCCAGAAGCTCCGGGACAAGAGGTCCCGGGGAGCTGTTTTTT
TRBV4-2	-	TRBJ1-4	-	CASSQAYGVGSNEKLFF	TGTGCCAGCAGCCAAGCCTACGGGGTTGGGTCTAATGAAAAACTGTTTTTT
TRBV28	-	TRBJ2-7	-	CASSLSTSYEQYF	TGTGCCAGCAGTTTATCTACGTCCTACGAGCAGTACTTC
TRBV7-8	-	TRBJ2-2	TRBD2	CASSLASGRQVGELFF	TGTGCCAGCAGCTTAGCTAGCGGGAGACAGGTCGGGGAGCTGTTTTTT
TRBV5-6	-	TRBJ2-6	TRBD2	CASSGAGVRASGANVLTF	TGTGCCAGCAGCGGGGCGGGGGTTCGAGCCTCTGGGGCCAACGTCCTGACTTTC
TRBV27	-	TRBJ2-5	TRBD1	CASSIPGGETQYF	TGTGCCAGCAGTATCCCAGGGGGAGAGACCCAGTACTTC
TRBV11-2	-	TRBJ1-2	-	CASSSTGNYGYTF	TGTGCCAGCAGCTCAACAGGGAACTATGGCTACACCTTC
TRBV29-1	-	TRBJ2-1	TRBD2	CSVGGLAGVGTYNEQFF	TGCAGCGTTGGGGGACTAGCGGGAGTCGGGACCTACAATGAGCAGTTCTTC
TRBV27	once	TRBJ2-1	TRBD2	CASSGLAAYNEQFF	TGTGCCAGCAGCGGACTAGCGGCTTACAATGAGCAGTTCTTC
TRBV6-4	-	TRBJ2-2	-	CASSDSVTGELFF	TGTGCCAGCAGTGACTCCGTGACCGGGGAGCTGTTTTTT
TRBV5-1	-	TRBJ2-1	-	CASSQDGAVTYNEQFF	TGCGCCAGCAGCCAGGATGGAGCGGTGACCTACAATGAGCAGTTCTTC
TRBV7-9	-	TRBJ2-2	TRBD2	CASSYPSGINTGELFF	TGTGCCAGCAGCTATCCTAGCGGGATTAACACCGGGGAGCTGTTTTTT
TRBV9	-	TRBJ2-1	-	CASSADGTTRLNEQFF	TGTGCCAGCAGCGCTGACGGGACCACCCGCCTCAATGAGCAGTTCTTC
TRBV28	-	TRBJ2-7	TRBD2	CASFHGGIRTSGRLAYEQYF	TGTGCCAGTTTTCATGGGGGGATTCGGACTAGCGGGAGATTGGCCTACGAGCAGTACTTC